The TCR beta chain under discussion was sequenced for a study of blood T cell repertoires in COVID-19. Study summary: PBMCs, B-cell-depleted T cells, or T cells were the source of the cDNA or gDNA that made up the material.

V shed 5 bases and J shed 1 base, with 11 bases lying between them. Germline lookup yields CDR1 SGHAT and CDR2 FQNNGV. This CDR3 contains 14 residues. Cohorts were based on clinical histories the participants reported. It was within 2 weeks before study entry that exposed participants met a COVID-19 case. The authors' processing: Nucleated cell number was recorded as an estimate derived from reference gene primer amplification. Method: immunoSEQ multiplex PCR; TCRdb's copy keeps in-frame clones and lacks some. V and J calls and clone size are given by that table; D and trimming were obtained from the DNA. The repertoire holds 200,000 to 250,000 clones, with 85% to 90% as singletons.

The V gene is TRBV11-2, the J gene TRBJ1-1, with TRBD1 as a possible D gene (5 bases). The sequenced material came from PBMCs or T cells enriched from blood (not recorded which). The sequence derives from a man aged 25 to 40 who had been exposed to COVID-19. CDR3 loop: CASSTDSSNTEAFF. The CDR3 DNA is TGTGCCAGCAGCACCGACAGCTCGAACACTGAAGCTTTCTTT.